The 27 T cell receptor beta chains reported below all come from one sample, sequenced in a study of T-cell memory formation after mild COVID-19. TCRdb re-called the 5' RACE reads through MiXCR, storing one row per CDR3 protein. The sample includes about 620,000 distinct CDR3 sequences, under 20% seen only once; the top ten take around 12%. Material for sequencing was PBMCs or a T cell subset sorted from them (not recorded which). The receptor set was obtained from an adult woman who had mild COVID-19 (a few samples of this study predate the infection). Cell type and time point are not known.

The chain employs TRBV20-1 and TRBJ2-3, with D perhaps matching TRBD2 (5 bases). The CDR3 runs 13 residues. Germline V gives CDR1 DFQATT, CDR2 SNEGSKA (reference sequence). V was pared by 3 bases and J by 7 bases, with 14 bases between. CDR3 DNA sequence: TGCAGTGCTAGGAATACTAGTCTACATACGCAGTATTTT. Encoded protein: CSARNTSLHTQYF.

Turning to this clonotype: Being one base from a much bigger clone, this may be a read error. The CDR3 DNA follows: TGTGCCAGCAGGGGAGCTAGCGGATCAGATACGCAGTATTTT. Translated, it gives CASRGASGSDTQYF. The V call is TRBV6-5, the J call TRBJ2-3; TRBD2 matches at 7 bases. The V gene's germline CDR1 is MNHEY and CDR2 SVGAGI. The trim removed 6 bases at V and 4 bases at J, leaving 7 bases unmatched. The CDR3 length is 14 residues.

This sequence joins TRBV7-9 and TRBJ2-3; a possible D gene is TRBD2 (5 bases). Trimming stripped 11 bases from V and 2 bases from J, with 14 bases between. The germline V gene has CDR1 SEHNR and CDR2 FQNEAQ (reference sequence). The CDR3 spans 13 residues. The CDR3 is CALGGVVTDTQYF. The CDR3 DNA follows: TGTGCCCTTGGAGGAGTAGTCACAGATACGCAGTATTTT.

V usage is TRBV19 and J usage is TRBJ1-4; D not certain. The CDR3 is 15 residues long. Trimming took 7 bases from V and 7 from J, leaving 19 bases between them. Germline loops: CDR1 LNHDA, CDR2 SQIVND (reference sequence). The CDR3 DNA reads as TGTGCCAGTAAGGGCCAAAATCACGCGGGTGAAAAACTGTTTTTT. Translated: CASKGQNHAGEKLFF.

This CDR3 is CASSPNMGEQFF. Here the CDR3 DNA reads TGTGCCAGCAGCCCTAATATGGGTGAGCAGTTCTTC. This chain joins TRBV3-1 and TRBJ2-1; D is undetermined. The CDR3 totals 12 residues. Germline loops: CDR1 LGHDT, CDR2 YNNKEL (reference sequence). The ends were cut back, 4 bases at V and 9 bases at J, with 10 bases in the middle.

This clonotype was observed a handful of times. The chain uses TRBV5-5 and TRBJ1-1, with TRBD1 as a possible D gene (6 bases). Germline loops: CDR1 SGHKS, CDR2 YYEKEE (reference sequence). Trimming pared 3 bases from V and 3 bases from J, leaving 6 bases between. The CDR3 has 12 amino acids. CDR3 sequence (DNA): TGTGCCAGCAGCTACAGGGACACTGAAGCTTTCTTT. This sequence encodes CASSYRDTEAFF. Full variable domain (remainder filled in from reference TRBV5-5 and TRBJ1-1): DAGVTQSPTHLIKTRGQQVTLRCSPISGHKSVSWYQQVLGQGPQFIFQYYEKEERGRGNFPDRFSARQFPNYSSELNVNALLLGDSALYLCASSYRDTEAFFGQGTRLTVV.

This clonotype turned up a few times. The chain employs TRBV12-5 and TRBJ2-3; 10 nucleotides line up with TRBD2. The germline gives CDR1 LGHNT, CDR2 FRNRAP. This CDR3 is 15 amino acids long. V gave up 3 bases and J gave up 3 bases; unmatched junction bases: 3. CDR3 in amino acids: CASGFPAGGTDTQYF. For the CDR3, the DNA is TGTGCTAGTGGTTTCCCAGCGGGAGGGACAGATACGCAGTATTTT.

V gene TRBV6-5 combines with J gene TRBJ1-5; no clear D gene. This CDR3 comprises 15 residues. Germline lookup yields CDR1 MNHEY and CDR2 SVGAGI. With 1 base removed from V and 1 base from J, the gap between germline ends came to 8 bases. The CDR3 spells CASSYYWGSNQPQHF. As DNA, the CDR3 is TGTGCCAGCAGTTACTACTGGGGAAGCAATCAGCCCCAGCATTTT.

This clonotype was observed a handful of times. V is TRBV6-1 and J is TRBJ2-3; no reliable D call. This CDR3 region has 16 residues. Germline V gives CDR1 MNHNS, CDR2 SASEGT. V was trimmed by 0 bases and J by 2 bases, leaving 12 bases between them. DNA for the CDR3: TGTGCCAGCAGTGAAGCCGTCACGCGTTACACAGATACGCAGTATTTT. Amino acids: CASSEAVTRYTDTQYF.

This chain links TRBV4-1 with TRBJ2-3, with 8 bases identical to TRBD2. The V gene end was trimmed by 1 base and the J gene end by 4 bases; junction bases not matched to a gene: 4. The CDR3 runs 15 residues. Per germline, CDR1 MGHRA and CDR2 YSYEKL. CDR3 in DNA: TGCGCCAGCAGCCAAGTTCTAGCGGGCGCAGATACGCAGTATTTT. It yields the protein CASSQVLAGADTQYF.

The V gene is TRBV7-9, the J gene TRBJ1-2; 9 bases agree with TRBD1. This CDR3 region has 13 residues. The J segment lost 3 bases and the V segment lost 4 bases, leaving 0 bases of the junction unmatched. Per the germline V gene, CDR1 is SEHNR and CDR2 is FQNEAQ (reference sequence). In DNA, the CDR3 is TGTGCCAGCAGCTGGACAGGGGACTATGGCTACACCTTC. As protein: CASSWTGDYGYTF.

The genes are TRBV4-1 and TRBJ1-1; no definite D call. This CDR3 contains 13 residues. The germline V and J ends were trimmed by 0 bases and 6 bases, with 8 bases remaining between them. Germline V CDR1 and CDR2: MGHRA, YSYEKL. The CDR3 nucleotides read TGCGCCAGCAGCCAAGATTACGAGGCTGAAGCTTTCTTT. Encoded protein: CASSQDYEAEAFF.

This clonotype appeared a few times. The rearrangement uses TRBV5-1 and TRBJ2-1, with D tentatively TRBD1 or TRBD2 (5 bases each). CDR1 and CDR2 from the germline V gene are SGHRS and YFSETQ. Trimming took 2 bases from V and 0 from J, leaving 9 bases between them. The CDR3 contains 15 residues. The CDR3 loop is CASSFEGSSYNEQFF. CDR3 DNA: TGCGCCAGCAGCTTCGAGGGGAGCTCCTACAATGAGCAGTTCTTC.

This clonotype was seen a few times. The rearrangement links TRBV18 to TRBJ2-7, with 8 bases identical to TRBD1. The CDR3 length is 15 residues. In germline, CDR1 is KGHSH, CDR2 LQKENI. The V gene end was trimmed by 3 bases and the J gene end by 4 bases; junction bases not matched to a gene: 8. CDR3 in DNA: TGTGCCAGCTCACCTTCGGACAGGGTAGGGTACGAGCAGTACTTC. Protein product: CASSPSDRVGYEQYF.

In this sample, this clonotype turned up a few times. The V call is TRBV18, the J call TRBJ2-4; TRBD1 or TRBD2 may be the D gene (6 bases each). From germline, CDR1 is KGHSH and CDR2 LQKENI. The V and J ends lost 4 bases and 1 base respectively, with 14 bases between them. This CDR3 comprises 16 residues. CDR3 in DNA: TGTGCCAGCTCACGAAGGGGGGCGCGGGCCAAAAACATTCAGTACTTC. Translation gives CASSRRGARAKNIQYF.

V usage is TRBV7-2 and J usage is TRBJ2-3; 7 nucleotides line up with TRBD2. CDR3 length: 16 residues. The germline CDR1 and CDR2 sequences are SGHTA and FQGNSA. The junction had 6 bases not matched to a gene; V was cut back by 3 bases and J by 0 bases. The DNA for the CDR3 is TGTGCCAGCAGCTTTCTAGCGGTACTTAGCACAGATACGCAGTATTTT. This codes for CASSFLAVLSTDTQYF.

J is TRBJ2-1 and V is TRBV24-1; TRBD1 agrees at 7 bases. The length of the CDR3 is 14 residues. With V trimmed by 4 bases and J by 2 bases, 1 base remained unmatched. The V gene's germline CDR1 is KGHDR and CDR2 SFDVKD. The CDR3 loop reads CATSEQGTYNEQFF. CDR3 bases: TGTGCCACCAGTGAACAGGGGACCTACAATGAGCAGTTCTTC.

V is TRBV6-5 and J is TRBJ2-1; weak D call: TRBD2 (6 bases). This CDR3 comprises 15 residues. The ends were cut back, 7 bases at V and 9 bases at J, with 22 bases in the middle. Germline V gene data show CDR1 as MNHEY and CDR2 as SVGAGI. The CDR3 DNA follows: TGTGCCAGCAAGATACTAGGGACCGGGGGTGGTGAGCAGTTCTTC. Its protein is CASKILGTGGGEQFF.

This clonotype occurred a few times. The V call is TRBV27, the J call TRBJ2-3, with 9 bases that match TRBD1. This CDR3 contains 14 residues. Trimming took 6 bases from V and 3 from J; bases not matched to a gene: 4. Germline CDR1 and CDR2: MNHEY and SMNVEV (reference sequence). CDR3 protein: CASRGDRATDTQYF. CDR3 in DNA: TGTGCCAGCAGGGGGGACAGGGCGACAGATACGCAGTATTTT.

V usage is TRBV5-1 and J usage is TRBJ2-1; TRBD1 aligns across 7 bases. Germline loops: CDR1 SGHRS, CDR2 YFSETQ. The CDR3 totals 16 residues. V lost 4 bases to trimming and J lost 2 bases; unmatched junction nucleotides: 9. The CDR3 region has the DNA TGCGCCAGCAGCAGCTTGACAGGGAACACCTACAATGAGCAGTTCTTC. Amino acid sequence: CASSSLTGNTYNEQFF.

The J gene is TRBJ1-1, the V gene TRBV21-1. TRBV21-1 is termed a pseudogene. The CDR3 contains 13 residues. CDR3 in amino acids: CASTYVTSEGAFF. CDR3 in DNA: TGTGCCAGCACCTATGTGACCTCCGAGGGAGCTTTCTTT.

The chain links TRBV7-3 to TRBJ1-6; D is undetermined. Looked up from germline, CDR1 is SGHTA and CDR2 is FQGTGA. V was pared by 5 bases and J by 7 bases, with 15 bases between. The CDR3 sequence is 15 residues long. The CDR3 coding sequence is TGTGCCAGCAGCGTCGGAGGCACGGCCAATTCACCCCTCCACTTT. It is translated as CASSVGGTANSPLHF.

The rearrangement links TRBV5-1 to TRBJ1-3; D is unresolved. This CDR3 is 15 amino acids long. The V end lost 3 bases, the J end lost 4 bases, and 14 bases lay between the germline ends. The germline V gene encodes CDR1 SGHRS and CDR2 YFSETQ. In DNA, the CDR3 is TGCGCCAGCAGCTGGGGAATCCTGGGAGGAAACACCATATATTTT. It yields the protein CASSWGILGGNTIYF.

In its sample, this clonotype was seen many times. CDR3 nucleotides: TGTGCCACCAGCAGACGGAGAACAGGGGCTGACACAGATACGCAGTATTTT. It codes for CATSRRRTGADTDTQYF. V and J are TRBV15 and TRBJ2-3; 7 bases fit TRBD1. CDR1 LNHNV and CDR2 YYDKDF come from the germline V gene (reference sequence). The V gene end was trimmed by 2 bases and the J gene end by 2 bases; junction bases not matched to a gene: 10. CDR3 length: 17 residues.

This clonotype has just a few counts. CDR3 protein: CASSRPGANEKLFF. Written as DNA, the CDR3 is TGTGCCAGCAGCCGACCGGGGGCTAATGAAAAACTGTTTTTT. The rearrangement uses TRBV28 and TRBJ1-4; weak D call: TRBD1 (5 bases). CDR1 MDHEN and CDR2 SYDVKM come from the germline V gene. V shed 6 bases and J shed 3 bases, with 11 bases lying between them. The CDR3 has 14 amino acids. The complete variable domain, with remaining parts taken from reference TRBV28 and TRBJ1-4, reads DVKVTQSSRYLVKRTGEKVFLECVQDMDHENMFWYRQDPGLGLRLIYFSYDVKMKEKGDIPEGYSVSREKKERFSLILESASTNQTSMYLCASSRPGANEKLFFGSGTQLSVL.

The rearrangement uses TRBV7-9 and TRBJ1-1; no definite D call. CDR1 and CDR2 (germline): SEHNR, FQNEAQ (reference sequence). CDR3 length: 15 amino acids. The germline V and J ends were trimmed by 1 base and 4 bases, with 13 bases remaining between them. The CDR3 sequence: CASSLGPTRVTEAFF. The CDR3 DNA sequence: TGTGCCAGCAGCTTAGGCCCGACGCGCGTCACTGAAGCTTTCTTT. Full variable domain (missing parts from reference TRBV7-9 and TRBJ1-1): DTGVSQNPRHKITKRGQNVTFRCDPISEHNRLYWYRQTLGQGPEFLTYFQNEAQLEKSRLLSDRFSAERPKGSFSTLEIQRTEQGDSAMYLCASSLGPTRVTEAFFGQGTRLTVV.

This clonotype was counted between two and nine times. The chain combines TRBV7-9 with TRBJ2-7; TRBD1 matches 10 bases. Trimming cost V 7 bases and J 3 bases; bases outside gene matches: 6. The CDR3 sequence is 14 residues long. CDR1 and CDR2 from the germline V gene are SEHNR and FQNEAQ (reference sequence). CDR3 nucleotides: TGTGCCAGCAACGGACAGGGGGGTTACTACGAGCAGTACTTC. As protein: CASNGQGGYYEQYF.